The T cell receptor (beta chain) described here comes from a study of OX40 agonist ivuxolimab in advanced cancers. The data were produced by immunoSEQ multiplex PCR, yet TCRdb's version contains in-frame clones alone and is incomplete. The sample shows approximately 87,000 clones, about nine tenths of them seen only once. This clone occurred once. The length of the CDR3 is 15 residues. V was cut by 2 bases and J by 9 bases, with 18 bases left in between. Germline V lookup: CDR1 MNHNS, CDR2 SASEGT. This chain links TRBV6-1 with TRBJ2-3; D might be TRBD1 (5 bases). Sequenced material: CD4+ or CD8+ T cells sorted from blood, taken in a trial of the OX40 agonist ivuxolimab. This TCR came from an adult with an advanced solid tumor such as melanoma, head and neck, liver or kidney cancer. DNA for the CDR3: TGTGCCAGCAGTGAAATGGCCCAGCGAAAGGGGACGCAGTATTTT. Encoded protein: CASSEMAQRKGTQYF.